The T cell receptor (beta chain) under discussion was sequenced for a study of cytomegalovirus exposure and HLA in healthy donors. 60 Vbeta and 13 Jbeta primers were used in PCR. The repertoire was sequenced with immunoSEQ multiplex PCR; TCRdb's copy has only in-frame clones and lacks some. The table has some 130,000 clones, 60% to 80% seen once. Germline V CDR1 and CDR2: SNHLY, FYNNEI. The CDR3 has 11 amino acids. Trimming took off 9 bases at V and 6 bases at J, with 12 bases between the two ends. This clone appeared once. Material for sequencing was PBMCs. The chain recombines TRBV2 with TRBJ2-7, with a possible D match to TRBD2 (6 bases). The clonotype originates from a man aged 25-45 years in good health and CMV-seronegative. The CDR3 DNA reads TGTGCCAGTGGGCTAGCGCGCGAGCAGTACTTC. Its protein product is CASGLAREQYF.